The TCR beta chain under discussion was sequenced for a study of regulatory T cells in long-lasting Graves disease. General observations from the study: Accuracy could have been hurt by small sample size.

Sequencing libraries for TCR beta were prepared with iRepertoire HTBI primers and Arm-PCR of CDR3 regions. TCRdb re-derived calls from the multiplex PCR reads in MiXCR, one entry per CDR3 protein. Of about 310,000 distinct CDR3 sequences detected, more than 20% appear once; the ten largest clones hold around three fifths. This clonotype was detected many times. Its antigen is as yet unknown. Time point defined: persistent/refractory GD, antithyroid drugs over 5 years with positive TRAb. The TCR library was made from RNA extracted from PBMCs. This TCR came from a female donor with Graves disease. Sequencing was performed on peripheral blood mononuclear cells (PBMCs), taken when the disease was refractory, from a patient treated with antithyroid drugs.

CDR3 bases: TGCAGTGCTGGAAAAGGACTAGGCCTCCGACAAGAGACCCAGTACTTC. Protein sequence: CSAGKGLGLRQETQYF. The chain combines TRBV20-1 with TRBJ2-5; 7 bases fit TRBD2. Losses at the gene ends were 5 bases for V and 2 bases for J; bases not matched to a gene: 14. The CDR3 runs to 16 residues. CDR1 DFQATT and CDR2 SNEGSKA come from the germline V gene (reference sequence).